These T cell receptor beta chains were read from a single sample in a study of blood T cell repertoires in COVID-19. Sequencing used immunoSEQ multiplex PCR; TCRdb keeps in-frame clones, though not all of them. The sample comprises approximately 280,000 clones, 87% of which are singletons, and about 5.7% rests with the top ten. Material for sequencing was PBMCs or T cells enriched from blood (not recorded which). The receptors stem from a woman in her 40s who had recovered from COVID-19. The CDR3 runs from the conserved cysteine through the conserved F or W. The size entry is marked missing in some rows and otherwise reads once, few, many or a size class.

CASNPNIGGVEGVFF,TRBV28,-,TRBJ1-4
CAISEGGQGEEKLFF,TRBV10-3,-,TRBJ1-4
CASSIDRAGANVLTF,TRBV6-5,-,TRBJ2-6
CASSIRGQGAGELFF,TRBV27,once,TRBJ2-2
CASSLSGFREKLFF,TRBV28,-,TRBJ1-4
CASSPRIGGITDTQYF,TRBV7-2,once,TRBJ2-3
CASERSGFAGANVLTF,TRBV5-4,-,TRBJ2-6
CASTNVGSSMGYTF,TRBV19,-,TRBJ1-2
CASSHSGNNYNEQFF,TRBV5-1,-,TRBJ2-1
CASRNRGRSNEKLFF,TRBV19,-,TRBJ1-4
CASSPTAGGVYNEQFF,TRBV7-9,once,TRBJ2-1
CASSLGQNTEAFF,TRBV18,-,TRBJ1-1
CASSPTGGASEKLFF,TRBV18,-,TRBJ1-4
CASRKQGASGNTIYF,TRBV6-5,-,TRBJ1-3
CASSMDRVNTGELFF,TRBV19,-,TRBJ2-2
CASSRTSGNSYNEQFF,TRBV19,-,TRBJ2-1
CASSWAQGANEKLFF,TRBV27,-,TRBJ1-4
CASSQDPAGGWGYTF,TRBV3-1/TRBV3-2,-,TRBJ1-2
CASSLAQGIYNEQFF,TRBV5-4,-,TRBJ2-1
CASSQGQGYYGYTF,TRBV5-1,-,TRBJ1-2
CASSGRGFKNTEAFF,TRBV5-6,-,TRBJ1-1
CASSPPSLHNYEQYF,TRBV18,-,TRBJ2-7
CASRTGTSLSEQYF,TRBV6-5,-,TRBJ2-7
CASSFPPYSNQPQHF,TRBV28,-,TRBJ1-5
CATSRDLQGSEQFF,TRBV15,-,TRBJ2-1
CASSLDGGREADTQYF,TRBV11-2,-,TRBJ2-3
CASSLHTSRGEFF,TRBV27,once,TRBJ2-1
CSVVFSGSYEQYF,TRBV29-1,-,TRBJ2-7
CASSYSYRGGYEQYF,TRBV6-5,-,TRBJ2-7
CSVLAGEGEQFF,TRBV29-1,-,TRBJ2-1
CASRPVGRVGGKMNTGELFF,TRBV28,-,TRBJ2-2
CASSPSGSGSGNEQFF,TRBV3-1/TRBV3-2,-,TRBJ2-1
CAWGGLADFTDTQYF,TRBV30,few,TRBJ2-3
CASSQDQGGPYNSPLHF,TRBV3-1/TRBV3-2,-,TRBJ1-6
CASSQAPGLNTEAFF,TRBV3-1/TRBV3-2,-,TRBJ1-1
CASSFLAGGGADTQYF,TRBV7-2,-,TRBJ2-3
CASSQEGTDYNSPLHF,TRBV4-1,-,TRBJ1-6
CAIASGLGGTGELFF,TRBV10-3,-,TRBJ2-2
CASSVEAATNEKLFF,TRBV9,-,TRBJ1-4